The T cell receptor beta chain under discussion was sequenced for a study of shared clonotypes between healthy human individuals. The study's findings and limits: Only a few donors were included, so the genetic and exposure-history diversity represented was limited. Clonotype sharing across donors was expected to vary with sequencing depth.

In the naive CD8 group, cells lacked CD45RO and were positively selected for CCR7, so terminally differentiated effector memory CD45RA+ cells were left out. The donors were all Caucasian adults (living in Nashville, Tennessee). This table comes from immunoSEQ multiplex PCR, and its TCRdb copy is limited to in-frame clones, with some not included. The sample yields millions of clones, over 85% seen once. The germline V gene has CDR1 MGHRA and CDR2 YSYEKL. The CDR3 runs 15 residues. The trim removed 4 bases at V and 3 bases at J, leaving 8 bases unmatched. To note about this clone: The antigen is undetermined.

The TCR originated in a man between 18 and 35 years old in good health. Sequenced sample: naive CD8+ T cells sorted from blood. The V gene is TRBV4-1, the J gene TRBJ2-7, with TRBD2 matching 8 bases. The CDR3 nucleotides read TGCGCCAGCAGCCCCCGGAGTCTAGCGGGCTACGAGCAGTACTTC. Translation: CASSPRSLAGYEQYF.